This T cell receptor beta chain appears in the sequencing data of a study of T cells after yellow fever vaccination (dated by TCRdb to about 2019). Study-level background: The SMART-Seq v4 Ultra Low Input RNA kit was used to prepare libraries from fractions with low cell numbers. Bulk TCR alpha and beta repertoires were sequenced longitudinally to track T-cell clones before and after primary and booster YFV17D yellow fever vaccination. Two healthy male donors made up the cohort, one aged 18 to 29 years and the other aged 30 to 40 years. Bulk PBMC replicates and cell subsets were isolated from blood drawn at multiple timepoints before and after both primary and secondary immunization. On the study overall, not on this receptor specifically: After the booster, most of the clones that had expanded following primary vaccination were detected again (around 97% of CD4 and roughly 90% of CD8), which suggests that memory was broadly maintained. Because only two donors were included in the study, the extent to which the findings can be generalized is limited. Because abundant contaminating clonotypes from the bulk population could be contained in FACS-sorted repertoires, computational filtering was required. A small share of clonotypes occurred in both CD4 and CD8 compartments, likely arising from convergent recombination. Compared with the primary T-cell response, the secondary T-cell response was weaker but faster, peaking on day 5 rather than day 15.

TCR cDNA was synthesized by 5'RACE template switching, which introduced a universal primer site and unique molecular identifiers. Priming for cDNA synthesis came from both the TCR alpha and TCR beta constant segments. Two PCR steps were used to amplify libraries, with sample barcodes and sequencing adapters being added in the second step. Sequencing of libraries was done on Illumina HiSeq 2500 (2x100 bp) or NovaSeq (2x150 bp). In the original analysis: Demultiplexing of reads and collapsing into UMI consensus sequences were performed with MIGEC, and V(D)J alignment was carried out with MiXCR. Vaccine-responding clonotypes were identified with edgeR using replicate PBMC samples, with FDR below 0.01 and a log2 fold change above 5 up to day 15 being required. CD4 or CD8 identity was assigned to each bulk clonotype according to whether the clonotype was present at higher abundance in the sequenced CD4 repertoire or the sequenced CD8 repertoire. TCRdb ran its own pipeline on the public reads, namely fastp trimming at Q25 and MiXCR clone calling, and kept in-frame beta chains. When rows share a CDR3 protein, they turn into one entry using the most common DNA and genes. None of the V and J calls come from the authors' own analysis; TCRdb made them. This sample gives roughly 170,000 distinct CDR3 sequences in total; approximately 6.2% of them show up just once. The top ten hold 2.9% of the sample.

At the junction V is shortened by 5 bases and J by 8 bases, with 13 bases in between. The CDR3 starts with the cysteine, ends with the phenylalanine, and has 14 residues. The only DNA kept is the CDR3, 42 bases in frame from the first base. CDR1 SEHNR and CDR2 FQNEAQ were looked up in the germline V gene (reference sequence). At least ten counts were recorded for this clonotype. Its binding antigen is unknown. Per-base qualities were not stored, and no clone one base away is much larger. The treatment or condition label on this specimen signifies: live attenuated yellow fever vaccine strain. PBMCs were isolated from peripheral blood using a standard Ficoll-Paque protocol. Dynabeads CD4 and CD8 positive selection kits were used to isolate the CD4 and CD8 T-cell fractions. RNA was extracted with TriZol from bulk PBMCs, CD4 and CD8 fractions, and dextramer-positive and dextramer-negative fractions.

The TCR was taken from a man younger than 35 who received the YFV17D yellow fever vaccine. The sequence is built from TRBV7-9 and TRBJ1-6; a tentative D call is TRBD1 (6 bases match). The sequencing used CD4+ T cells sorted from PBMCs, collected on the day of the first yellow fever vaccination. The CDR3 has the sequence CASSAGQRDSPLHF. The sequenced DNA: TGTGCCAGCAGCGCGGGACAAAGGGATTCACCCCTCCACTTT.